The 9 T cell receptor beta chains in this list originate from one sample, sequenced in a study of monozygotic twins with inflammatory bowel disease. TCRdb reanalyzed the 5' RACE reads, giving one entry per CDR3 protein sequence and no DNA. The repertoire table contains fewer than 550,000 distinct CDR3 sequences. Material: blood. Source of these receptors: a human donor with ulcerative colitis or Crohn's disease, or a healthy co-twin of an affected twin (not recorded which).

The J gene is TRBJ1-2, the V gene TRBV3-1. This CDR3 spans 13 amino acids. The germline V gene has CDR1 LGHDT and CDR2 YNNKEL (reference sequence). Here the CDR3 reads CASSGNRSYGYTF.

The chain recombines TRBV3-1 with TRBJ1-1. The germline CDR1 and CDR2 sequences are LGHDT and YNNKEL (reference sequence). This CDR3 region has 15 residues. The CDR3 spells CASSPTGTENTEAFF.

The CDR3 is CAISESKWTGEGQPQHF. The chain links TRBV10-3 to TRBJ1-5. The CDR3 extends over 17 amino acids. The germline gives CDR1 ENHRY, CDR2 SYGVKD.

The chain is built from TRBV6-2 or TRBV6-3 and TRBJ2-1; the TCRdb call, TRBD2, lacks DNA for checking. The CDR3 runs 14 residues. Looked up from germline, CDR1 is MNHEY and CDR2 is SVGEGT. The CDR3 loop is CASSQPLAGSSKFF.

V gene TRBV11-2 combines with J gene TRBJ2-1. The CDR3 covers 15 residues. CDR1 and CDR2 from the germline V gene are SGHAT and FQNNGV. CDR3 in amino acids: CASTLRGSRAPEQFF.

The CDR3: CASSMGGTSGNGGELFF. The chain combines TRBV7-9 with TRBJ2-2; the D gene TCRdb calls, TRBD2, cannot be checked with no DNA. The germline V gene has CDR1 SEHNR and CDR2 FQNEAQ (reference sequence). The CDR3 runs to 17 residues.

The chain uses TRBV19 and TRBJ2-7; as DNA is missing, the TRBD1 call by TCRdb cannot be tested. Germline V gene sequence: CDR1 LNHDA, CDR2 SQIVND (reference sequence). The CDR3 is 18 residues long. This CDR3 is CASSIGLTTDLRLDEQYF.

J is TRBJ2-3 and V is TRBV28; checking the TCRdb D call of TRBD2 is not possible without DNA. The CDR3 is 14 amino acids. Germline V gene sequence: CDR1 MDHEN, CDR2 SYDVKM. This CDR3 reads CATLTRAHTDTQYF.

V and J are TRBV6-4 and TRBJ1-2; TCRdb's assignment of TRBD1 cannot be checked, as there is no DNA. CDR3 size: 14 residues. Germline CDR1 MRHNA, CDR2 SNTAGT. CDR3 protein: CASSVGRAVYGYTF.